This entry describes one TCR beta chain. The antigen it binds to is not known. Base-call qualities are not available, and no considerably larger clone is one nucleotide away. Ficoll-Paque density gradient centrifugation was the method used to isolate PBMCs. This sample is drawn from a study of T-cell memory formation after mild COVID-19 (dated by TCRdb to the early 2020s). About the study as a whole: TCR sequence clusters from the two donors were largely donor specific. Two young, previously healthy adult volunteers made up the cohort, one male and one female. In a couple of donors, T-cell clones that expanded and contracted after mild COVID-19 were tracked by sequencing TCRalpha and TCRbeta repertoires over time.

Broad study findings and their caveats: Contracting CD4+ clones were located mainly in the CM and EM memory subsets, whereas CD8+ clones were found to be enriched in EMRA. Balanced CD4/CD8 phenotypes were observed for clones contracting from day 15 to 85, whereas a bias towards CD4+ was observed for a second wave of clones expanding from day 15 to 37. The study covered only a couple of mild cases, and larger cohorts including severe cases with pre-infection samples were considered necessary. Some responding clones were detected in pre-infection memory, suggesting pre-existing cross-reactive memory T cells joined the SARS-CoV-2 response. Whether the second-wave clones peaking on day 37 were SARS-CoV-2 specific was not confirmed.

Reads for this sample came from an Illumina NovaSeq 6000. cDNA libraries for TCRalpha and TCRbeta were prepared by 5'RACE using constant-segment primers, with sample barcodes and unique molecular identifiers added. Trizol reagent was used to extract RNA from every sample. The libraries were amplified in two PCR steps, and the second step added a second sample barcode and Illumina TruSeq adapters. Libraries were sequenced on an Illumina NovaSeq with 2 x 150 bp paired-end reads. In the paper's pipeline: With migec v1.2.7, reads were demultiplexed and then collapsed into UMI-guided consensus sequences. Using mixcr v2.1.11, the UMI consensuses were aligned to TRA and TRB V and J templates and assembled into clonotypes. A clonotype was counted as expanded or contracted only if both edgeR and NoisET called the change significant, with noise models trained on biological replicates. For edgeR calls, a false discovery rate-adjusted p below 0.01 and a log2 fold-change threshold of 1 were applied. PCA with hierarchical clustering of max-normalized trajectories of the 1000 most abundant clonotypes was used as exploratory dynamics analysis. Separately sequenced CD4+ and CD8+ repertoires were used to assign a CD4 or CD8 phenotype to each responding clone. TCRdb ran its own pipeline on the public reads, namely fastp trimming at Q25 and MiXCR clone calling, and kept in-frame beta chains. Duplicate CDR3 protein sequences are folded into a single record with the most common DNA and genes. These V and J calls originate from TCRdb's pipeline instead of the authors' own analysis. For this sample there are roughly 200,000 distinct CDR3 sequences; 16% appear just once. The top ten clonotypes cover about 2% of the sample.

V lost 5 bases and J lost 4 bases, and the count of bases not matched to a germline gene is 9. The CDR3 holds 17 amino acids from the cysteine to the phenylalanine. The DNA shown is the 51-base CDR3, in frame from base 1. The sample consisted of PBMCs or a T cell subset sorted from them (not recorded which). The TCR comes from an adult woman who had mild COVID-19 (a few samples of this study predate the infection). The sample titles of this study are shuffled in the database, so cell type and time point are left out; the donor was told from shared clones. The V and J genes are TRBV12-3 or TRBV12-4 and TRBJ2-5; TRBD2 fits 14 bases in the junction. CDR3 sequence: CASSRGTSGRVGETQYF. The nucleotide sequence reads as follows: TGTGCCAGCAGTCGGGGGACTAGCGGGAGAGTGGGAGAGACCCAGTACTTC.